The sequence of this T cell receptor beta chain was determined in a study of blood T cells in healthy people across ages. Next came a second PCR, run for about 6 to 11 cycles, which used a sample-barcoded 5' primer along with a J-beta primer mix. TCRdb ran MiXCR on the 5' RACE reads and lists one entry per CDR3 protein. The sample records roughly 1.6 million distinct CDR3 sequences, 34% being singletons. This clonotype has only a few counts. The sequenced sample consisted of blood. The clonotype comes from a woman between 25 and 40 years old in good health.

In DNA form, the CDR3 reads TGCGCCAGCAGCTTGGGGCCTCCTCGGGCCCTGTCCCAAGAGACCCAGTACTTC. It codes for CASSLGPPRALSQETQYF. V and J are TRBV5-1 and TRBJ2-5, with unresolved D. Trimming removed 0 bases at V and 1 base at J, with 19 bases between. Germline CDR1 reads SGHRS; CDR2 reads YFSETQ. The CDR3 extends over 18 amino acids.